The clone carrying this TCR beta chain was observed a few times. Clones were read by immunoSEQ multiplex PCR, and TCRdb kept only the in-frame ones, dropping some. Among some 1 million clones listed, around four fifths were seen once. The data were obtained in a study of shared clonotypes between healthy human individuals. Overall study: Each donor's CD4 naive and CD4 memory cells filled three plates apiece, CD8 naive two, and CD8 memory one.

The V gene lost 7 bases and the J gene lost 3 bases, with 7 bases spanning the gap. This CDR3 spans 10 amino acids. Germline lookup yields CDR1 SQVTM and CDR2 ANQGSEA. The sequence was collected from a man between 18 and 29 years old in good health. The source material was memory CD4+ T cells sorted from blood. The subset denotes: CD45RA-negative fraction. The chain couples TRBV29-1 to TRBJ2-7; D is unclear. The CDR3 nucleotides read TGCAGCGCCTTCCGCTACGAGCAGTACTTC. It translates to CSAFRYEQYF.